The 14 T cell receptor beta chains presented below share a single source sample, sequenced in a study of blood T cell repertoires in COVID-19. Here immunoSEQ multiplex PCR was the method, and the copy in TCRdb shows in-frame clones only, minus some. The table records fewer than 450,000 clones, 88% of them present only once. Sample: peripheral blood. These receptors were collected from a woman in her seventies with COVID-19, enrolled during active disease.

The rearrangement joins TRBV28 to TRBJ1-3; TRBD1 aligns across 11 bases. The CDR3 has 17 residues. CDR1 is MDHEN and CDR2 is SYDVKM in the germline V gene. V lost 2 bases and J lost 0; bases outside the gene matches: 3. The CDR3 loop reads CASSLRDRGDSGNTIYF. For the CDR3, the DNA is TGTGCCAGCAGTTTAAGGGACAGGGGGGACTCTGGAAACACCATATATTTT.

The chain couples TRBV28 to TRBJ1-5, with a tentative D call TRBD1 (6 bases). Germline V lookup: CDR1 MDHEN, CDR2 SYDVKM. V was clipped by 6 bases and J by 3 bases, with 15 bases between them. The CDR3 totals 15 residues. The CDR3 nucleotides are TGTGCCAGCAGATTGGAGGACAGACACAATCAGCCCCAGCATTTT. It specifies CASRLEDRHNQPQHF.

V and J are TRBV20-1 and TRBJ1-4; D might be TRBD1 (5 bases). Trimming took 5 bases from V and 8 from J, leaving 9 bases between them. The CDR3 loop spans 11 amino acids. The germline V gene encodes CDR1 DFQATT and CDR2 SNEGSKA (reference sequence). The CDR3 protein is CSAARVEKLFF. The CDR3 DNA reads TGCAGTGCTGCCAGGGTAGAAAAACTGTTTTTT.

The rearrangement joins TRBV5-1 to TRBJ1-2; possible D gene TRBD1, 6 bases. The CDR3 runs 15 residues. V was pared by 1 base and J by 2 bases, with 12 bases between. Germline V gene lookup returns CDR1 SGHRS and CDR2 YFSETQ. Here the CDR3 DNA reads TGCGCCAGCAGCTTGCCCGGGACACCAAACTATGGCTACACCTTC. It encodes CASSLPGTPNYGYTF.

The genes are TRBV2 and TRBJ2-1, with D maybe TRBD1 (5 bases). Germline V lookup: CDR1 SNHLY, CDR2 FYNNEI. The ends were cut back, 4 bases at V and 3 bases at J, with 10 bases in the middle. CDR3 length equals 14 residues. The CDR3 is CASSAQVGYNEQFF. CDR3 nucleotide sequence: TGTGCCAGCAGTGCACAGGTAGGCTACAATGAGCAGTTCTTC. The full variable domain, rest sourced from reference TRBV2 and TRBJ2-1, is EPEVTQTPSHQVTQMGQEVILRCVPISNHLYFYWYRQILGQKVEFLVSFYNNEISEKSEIFDDQFSVERPDGSNFTLKIRSTKLEDSAMYFCASSAQVGYNEQFFGPGTRLTVL.

A note on this clone: This sample also contains other DNA sequences that code for the same CDR3. The V gene is TRBV27, the J gene TRBJ1-1; D possibly corresponds to TRBD1 (5 bases). The CDR3 consists of 14 residues. V was shortened by 3 bases and J by 0 bases, with 8 bases between the two germline ends. Germline V lookup: CDR1 MNHEY, CDR2 SMNVEV (reference sequence). DNA of the CDR3: TGTGCCAGCAGTTTGGGGCAGATGAACACTGAAGCTTTCTTT. Translated, it gives CASSLGQMNTEAFF.

The rearrangement joins TRBV6-2 or TRBV6-3 to TRBJ2-7; the match to TRBD1 covers 7 bases. Trimming took 4 bases from V and 7 from J; bases not matched to a gene: 10. This CDR3 spans 14 amino acids. Per germline, CDR1 MNHEY and CDR2 SVGEGT. The CDR3 spells CASSSRQGTEEQYF. The CDR3 DNA sequence: TGTGCCAGCAGTTCGCGACAGGGAACGGAAGAGCAGTACTTC.

CDR3 loop: CASGLVIVWQRGENTDTQYF. CDR3 DNA: TGTGCTAGTGGTTTGGTAATCGTGTGGCAACGGGGGGAGAACACAGATACGCAGTATTTT. The rearrangement joins TRBV12-5 to TRBJ2-3, with 7 bases identical to TRBD2. Germline V gene lookup returns CDR1 LGHNT and CDR2 FRNRAP. CDR3 length: 20 residues. J was trimmed by 2 bases and V by 0 bases; bases with no gene match: 17.

The CDR3 is CASSLNGLGLGEQYF. The CDR3 DNA reads TGTGCCAGCAGTTTAAACGGCCTAGGACTGGGCGAGCAGTACTTC. The genes are TRBV27 and TRBJ2-7; a possible D gene is TRBD2 (5 bases). V was cut by 2 bases and J by 6 bases, with 17 bases left in between. Germline V CDR1 and CDR2: MNHEY, SMNVEV (reference sequence). CDR3 length equals 15 residues.

The chain is built from TRBV2 and TRBJ1-1; a possible D gene is TRBD1 (5 bases). Trimming pared 3 bases from V and 4 bases from J, leaving 9 bases between. The CDR3 is made up of 13 amino acids. CDR1 and CDR2 from the germline V gene are SNHLY and FYNNEI. CDR3 sequence reads: CASSDGGSTEAFF. In DNA form, the CDR3 reads TGTGCCAGCAGTGACGGGGGGTCCACTGAAGCTTTCTTT.

The V gene is TRBV5-1, the J gene TRBJ2-5; D call uncertain. V dropped 0 bases and J dropped 5 bases, with 8 bases sitting between them. Germline V gene sequence: CDR1 SGHRS, CDR2 YFSETQ. The CDR3 has 13 residues. The CDR3 nucleotides are TGCGCCAGCAGCTTGGATGGGCTGGAGACCCAGTACTTC. This encodes CASSLDGLETQYF.

The chain is built from TRBV29-1 and TRBJ2-5, with D possibly being TRBD1 (5 bases). Germline CDR1 and CDR2: SQVTM and ANQGSEA. The CDR3 runs 15 residues. Trimming removed 5 bases from V and 5 bases from J, with 21 bases in between. The CDR3 spells CSVRPSPGSWETQYF. In nucleotides, the CDR3 is TGCAGCGTTCGCCCGTCACCAGGGTCGTGGGAGACCCAGTACTTC.

CDR3 sequence (DNA): TGCGCCAGCAGCTTCCTAGGGGGCGATGAAAAACTGTTTTTT. Protein: CASSFLGGDEKLFF. The chain recombines TRBV5-1 with TRBJ1-4; 7 bases fit TRBD1. The CDR3 runs to 14 residues. V was pared by 2 bases and J by 6 bases, with 4 bases of the junction left unmatched. Germline lookup yields CDR1 SGHRS and CDR2 YFSETQ.

This sequence joins TRBV29-1 and TRBJ1-1; 7 bases fit TRBD1. The V and J ends lost 7 bases and 2 bases, in that order; junction bases with no gene match: 7. Germline values: CDR1 SQVTM, CDR2 ANQGSEA. The CDR3 extends over 13 amino acids. DNA of the CDR3: TGCAGCGCCGACAGGGTCCGAAACACTGAAGCTTTCTTT. Protein product: CSADRVRNTEAFF.